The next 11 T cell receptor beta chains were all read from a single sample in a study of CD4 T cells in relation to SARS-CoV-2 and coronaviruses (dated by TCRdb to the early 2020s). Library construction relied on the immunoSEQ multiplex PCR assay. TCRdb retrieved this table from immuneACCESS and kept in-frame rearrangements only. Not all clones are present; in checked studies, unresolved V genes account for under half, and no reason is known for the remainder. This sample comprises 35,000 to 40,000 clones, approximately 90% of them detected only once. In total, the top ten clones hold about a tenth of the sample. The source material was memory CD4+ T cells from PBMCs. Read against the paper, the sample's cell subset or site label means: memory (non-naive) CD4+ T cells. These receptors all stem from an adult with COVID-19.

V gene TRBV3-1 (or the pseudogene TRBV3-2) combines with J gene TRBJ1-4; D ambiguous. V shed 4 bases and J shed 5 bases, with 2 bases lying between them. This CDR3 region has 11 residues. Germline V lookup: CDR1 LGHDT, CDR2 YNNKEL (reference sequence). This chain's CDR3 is CASSLNEKLFF. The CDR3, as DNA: TGTGCCAGCAGCCTAAATGAAAAACTGTTTTTT.

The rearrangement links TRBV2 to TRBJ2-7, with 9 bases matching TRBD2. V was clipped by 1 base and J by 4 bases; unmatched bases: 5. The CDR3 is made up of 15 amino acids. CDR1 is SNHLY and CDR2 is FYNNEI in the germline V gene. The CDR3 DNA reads TGTGCCAGCAGTGAAGTAGCGGGGGCGCCTTACGAGCAGTACTTC. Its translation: CASSEVAGAPYEQYF. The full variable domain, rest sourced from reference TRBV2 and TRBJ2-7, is EPEVTQTPSHQVTQMGQEVILRCVPISNHLYFYWYRQILGQKVEFLVSFYNNEISEKSEIFDDQFSVERPDGSNFTLKIRSTKLEDSAMYFCASSEVAGAPYEQYFGPGTRLTVT.

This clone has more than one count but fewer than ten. The CDR3 nucleotides read TGTGCCAGCAGTGAGACCGGGGAACATCAGCCCCAGCATTTT. Its translation: CASSETGEHQPQHF. The chain has TRBV6-1 and TRBJ1-5; no clear D gene. Germline V gene sequence: CDR1 MNHNS, CDR2 SASEGT. V was shortened by 3 bases and J by 5 bases, with 11 bases between the two germline ends. The CDR3 is 14 amino acids.

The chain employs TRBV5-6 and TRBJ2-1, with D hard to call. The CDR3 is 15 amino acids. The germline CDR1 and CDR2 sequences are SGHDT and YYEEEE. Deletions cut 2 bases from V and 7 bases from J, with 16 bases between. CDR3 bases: TGTGCCAGCAGCTTATCGCCCCCGGCCCATAATGAGCAGTTCTTC. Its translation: CASSLSPPAHNEQFF.

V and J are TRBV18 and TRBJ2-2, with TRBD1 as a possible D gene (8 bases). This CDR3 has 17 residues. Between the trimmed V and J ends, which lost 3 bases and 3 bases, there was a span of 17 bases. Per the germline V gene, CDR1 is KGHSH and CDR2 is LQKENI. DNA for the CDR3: TGTGCCAGCTCACCCAACTTAACAGGGGGGGACACCGGGGAGCTGTTTTTT. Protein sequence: CASSPNLTGGDTGELFF.

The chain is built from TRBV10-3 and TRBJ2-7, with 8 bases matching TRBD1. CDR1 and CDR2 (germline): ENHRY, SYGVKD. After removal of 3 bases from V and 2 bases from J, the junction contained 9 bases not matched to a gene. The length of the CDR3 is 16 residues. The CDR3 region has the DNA TGTGCCATCAGTGACACTAAGGACAGGGAAGCCTACGAGCAGTACTTC. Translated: CAISDTKDREAYEQYF.

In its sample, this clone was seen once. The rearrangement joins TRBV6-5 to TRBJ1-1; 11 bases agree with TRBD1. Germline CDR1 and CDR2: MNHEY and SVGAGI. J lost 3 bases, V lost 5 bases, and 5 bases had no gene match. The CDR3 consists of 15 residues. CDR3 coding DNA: TGTGCCAGCAGTCGGACAGGGGGCGTCCACACTGAAGCTTTCTTT. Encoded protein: CASSRTGGVHTEAFF.

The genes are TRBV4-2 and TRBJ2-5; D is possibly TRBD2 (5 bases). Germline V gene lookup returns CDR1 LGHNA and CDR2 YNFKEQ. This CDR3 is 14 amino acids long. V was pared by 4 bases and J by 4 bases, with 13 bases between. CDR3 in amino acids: CASSPEGRRETQYF. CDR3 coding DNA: TGTGCCAGCAGCCCAGAGGGCCGCCGAGAGACCCAGTACTTC.

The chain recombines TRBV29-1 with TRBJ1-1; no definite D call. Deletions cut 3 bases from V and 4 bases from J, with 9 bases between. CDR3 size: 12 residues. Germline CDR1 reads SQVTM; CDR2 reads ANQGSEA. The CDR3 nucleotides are TGCAGCGTTGATGGGGTGCGCACTGAAGCTTTCTTT. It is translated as CSVDGVRTEAFF.

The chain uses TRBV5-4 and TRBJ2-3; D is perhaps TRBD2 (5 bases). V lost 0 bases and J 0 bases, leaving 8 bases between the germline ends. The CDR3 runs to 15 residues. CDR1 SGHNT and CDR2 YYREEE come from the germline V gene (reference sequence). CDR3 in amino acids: CASSLGGGSTDTQYF. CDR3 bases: TGTGCCAGCAGCTTGGGAGGCGGGAGCACAGATACGCAGTATTTT.

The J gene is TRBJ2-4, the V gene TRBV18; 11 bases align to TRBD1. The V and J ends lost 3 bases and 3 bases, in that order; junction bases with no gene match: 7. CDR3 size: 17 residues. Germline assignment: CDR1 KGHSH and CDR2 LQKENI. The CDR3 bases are TGTGCCAGCTCACCGCCGGACAGGGGGCTTAGCAAAAACATTCAGTACTTC. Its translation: CASSPPDRGLSKNIQYF.